The clone carrying this TCR beta chain was seen ten or more times. This specimen comes from a study of T cells in Graves' hyperthyroidism and ophthalmopathy. The overall study: Peripheral blood samples were taken at initial diagnosis, prior to any treatment.

Amplified regions were TCR beta CDR3 sequences from RNA transcripts. First-round RT-PCR targeting the TCR CDR3 was performed with the HTBI primer set. TCRdb analysed the multiplex PCR reads with MiXCR anew, one entry per CDR3 protein. The sample shows under 400,000 distinct CDR3 sequences, about 18% of them seen only once. The CDR3 is 17 amino acids. The V and J ends lost 1 base and 7 bases, in that order; junction bases with no gene match: 11. In germline, CDR1 is MDHEN, CDR2 SYDVKM. The chain joins TRBV28 to TRBJ2-1, with TRBD2 matching 9 bases. Sequenced input: blood. The TCR sequence derives from a woman in her fifties or sixties with Graves' hyperthyroidism. Written as DNA, the CDR3 is TGTGCCAGCAGTTTATTCCCGCGGGGGGGGATGATAAATGAGCAGTTCTTC. This encodes CASSLFPRGGMINEQFF.